This T cell receptor beta chain emerged from a study of cytomegalovirus exposure and HLA in healthy donors. This clone turned up a few times. Its cognate antigen is unknown. Looked up from germline, CDR1 is SNHLY and CDR2 is FYNNEI. The CDR3 totals 16 residues. J was trimmed by 6 bases and V by 6 bases; bases with no gene match: 11. The primer mix had 60 Vbeta and 13 Jbeta primers. TCRdb's table, derived via immunoSEQ multiplex PCR, lists solely in-frame clones and lacks some. The sample holds 75,000 to 100,000 clones, 73% seen once. The study's findings and limits: In a later analysis, across HLA loci, associated TCR counts were highest for DRB1, lowest for HLA-C.

Despite likely unrecorded immune exposures, the donors were nominally healthy at the time of sampling. The specimen sequenced was PBMCs. The source is a man aged 40-49 years in good health and CMV-seronegative. The chain recombines TRBV2 with TRBJ2-2, with 9 bases identical to TRBD2. CDR3 protein: CASRGPWRGGSGELFF. CDR3 DNA sequence: TGTGCCAGCAGGGGCCCGTGGCGGGGGGGCTCCGGGGAGCTGTTTTTT.